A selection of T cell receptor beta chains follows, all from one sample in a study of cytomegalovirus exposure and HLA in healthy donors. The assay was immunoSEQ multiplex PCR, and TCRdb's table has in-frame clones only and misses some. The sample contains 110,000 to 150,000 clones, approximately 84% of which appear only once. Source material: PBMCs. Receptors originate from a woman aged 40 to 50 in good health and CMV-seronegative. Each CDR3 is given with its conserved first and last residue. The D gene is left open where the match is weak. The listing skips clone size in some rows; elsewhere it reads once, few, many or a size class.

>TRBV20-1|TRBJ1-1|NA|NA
TGCAGTGCTAGCGGGGGTACAGCTTTCTTT
CSASGGTAFF
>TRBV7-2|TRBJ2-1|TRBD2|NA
TGTGCCAGCAGCACAGGACTAGCGGGTTACAATGAGCAGTTCTTC
CASSTGLAGYNEQFF
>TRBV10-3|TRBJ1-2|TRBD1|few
TGTGCCATCAGTCCAACAGGGGGCGCGCATGGCTACACCTTC
CAISPTGGAHGYTF
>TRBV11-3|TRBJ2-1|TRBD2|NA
TGTGCCAGCAGCTTCGGGCTAGCGGGAGGTCTCGGCAATGAGCAGTTCTTC
CASSFGLAGGLGNEQFF
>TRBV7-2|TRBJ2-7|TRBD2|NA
TGTGCCAGCAGCTATCGTAGCGGGGACGAGCAGTACTTC
CASSYRSGDEQYF
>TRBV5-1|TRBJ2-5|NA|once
TGCGCCAGCAGGCGTGGACTGCAAGAGACCCAGTACTTC
CASRRGLQETQYF
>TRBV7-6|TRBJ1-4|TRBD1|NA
TGTGCCAGCAGCTTAACGAGGGACAGAGTTGCAACTAATGAAAAACTGTTTTTT
CASSLTRDRVATNEKLFF
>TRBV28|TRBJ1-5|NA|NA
TGTGCCAGCAGTTTAACCCCACTTAGCAATCAGCCCCAGCATTTT
CASSLTPLSNQPQHF
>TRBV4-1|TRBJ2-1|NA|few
TGCGCCAGCAGCCAAGTAGGCCTAGCGTATGAGCAGTTCTTC
CASSQVGLAYEQFF
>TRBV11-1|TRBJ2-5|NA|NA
TGTGCCAGCAGCTTCTCGGAGGAGACCCAGTACTTC
CASSFSEETQYF
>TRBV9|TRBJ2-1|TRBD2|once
TGTGCCAGCAGCGTATGGGCTAGCGGGAGCTACAATGAGCAGTTCTTC
CASSVWASGSYNEQFF
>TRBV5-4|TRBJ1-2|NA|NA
TGTGCCAGCAGCGCGGGGTTCAGGAACCCCTATGGCTACACCTTC
CASSAGFRNPYGYTF
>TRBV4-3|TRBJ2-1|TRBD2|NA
TGCGCCAGCAGCCACGAACTAGCGGACAATGAGCAGTTCTTC
CASSHELADNEQFF
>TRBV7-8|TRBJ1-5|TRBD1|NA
TGTGCCAGCAGCTTCCAGGGGGGCAATCAGCCCCAGCATTTT
CASSFQGGNQPQHF
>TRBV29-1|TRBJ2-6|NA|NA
TGCAGCACGAGTGATGGGGCCAACGTCCTGACTTTC
CSTSDGANVLTF
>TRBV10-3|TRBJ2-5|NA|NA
TGTGCCATCAGTGGCGAACAGGGAAGTTTGGAGACCCAGTACTTC
CAISGEQGSLETQYF
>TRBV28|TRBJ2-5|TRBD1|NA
TGTGCCAGCACCCAAATTTGGACAGGGGGTTTCCAAGAGACCCAGTACTTC
CASTQIWTGGFQETQYF
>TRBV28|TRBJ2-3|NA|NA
TGTGCCAGCAGTCCAATGACTAGAGGGTACACAGATACGCAGTATTTT
CASSPMTRGYTDTQYF
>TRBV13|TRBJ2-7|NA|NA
TGTGCCAGCAGCTCAGGACAGCTGAACTTTCTCGAGCAGTACTTC
CASSSGQLNFLEQYF
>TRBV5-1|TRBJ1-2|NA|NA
TGCGCCAGCAGCTATGACAGCCCTAACTATGGCTACACCTTC
CASSYDSPNYGYTF
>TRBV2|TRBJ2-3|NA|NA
TGTGCCAGCAATACAGGCACCCGACGGTCAGATACGCAGTATTTT
CASNTGTRRSDTQYF
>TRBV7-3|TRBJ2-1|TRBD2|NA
TGTGCCAGCAGGGGAGCGGGATCTCCTGAGCAGTTCTTC
CASRGAGSPEQFF
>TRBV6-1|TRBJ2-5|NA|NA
TGTGCCAGCAGGGGGGCGGTTTACCAGTACTTC
CASRGAVYQYF
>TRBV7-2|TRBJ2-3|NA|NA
TGTGCCAGCAGCTCACTCTCGGGCACAGATACGCAGTATTTT
CASSSLSGTDTQYF
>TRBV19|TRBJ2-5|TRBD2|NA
TGTGCCAGTAGTATGACCCCGACTAGCGGGACTCGGGAGACCCAGTACTTC
CASSMTPTSGTRETQYF
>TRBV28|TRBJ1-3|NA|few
TGTGCCAGCAGTTTAAGGCAGGGAACGGGAAACACCATATATTTT
CASSLRQGTGNTIYF
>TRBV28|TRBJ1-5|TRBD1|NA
TGTGCCAGCAGCTCTCCAGGGACAGATCAGCCCCAGCATTTT
CASSSPGTDQPQHF
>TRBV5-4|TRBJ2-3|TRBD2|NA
TGTGCCAGCAGCTTTTCCCGAGCGGGAGGCGCAGATACGCAGTATTTT
CASSFSRAGGADTQYF
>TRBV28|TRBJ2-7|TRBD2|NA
TGTGCCAGCGGGACTAGTCGGTGGAAGGAGCAGTACTTC
CASGTSRWKEQYF
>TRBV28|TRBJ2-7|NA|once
TGTGCCAGCAGTCCCTCCCCTGTTGAGCAGTACTTC
CASSPSPVEQYF
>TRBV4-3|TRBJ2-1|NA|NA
TGCGCCAGCAGCCAAGATCGCGGACAGAGCTCCTACAATGAGCAGTTCTTC
CASSQDRGQSSYNEQFF
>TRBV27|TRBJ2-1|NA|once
TGTGCCAGCAGTTTCACGACAGAGAAGTCTTTCAATGAGCAGTTCTTC
CASSFTTEKSFNEQFF
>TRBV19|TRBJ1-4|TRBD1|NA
TGTGCCAGTAGCTTGACAGGGGGGTACGAAAAACTGTTTTTT
CASSLTGGYEKLFF
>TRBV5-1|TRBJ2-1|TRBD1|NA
TGCGCCAGCAGCGTACAGGGGGCGACCTACAATGAGCAGTTCTTC
CASSVQGATYNEQFF
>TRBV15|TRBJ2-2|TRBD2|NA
TGTGCCACCAGCAGAGGAGAGCGGGAGGACCACACCGGGGAGCTGTTTTTT
CATSRGEREDHTGELFF
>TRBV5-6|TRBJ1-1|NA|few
TGTGCCAGCAGATCAGGGTGGGACACTGAAGCTTTCTTT
CASRSGWDTEAFF
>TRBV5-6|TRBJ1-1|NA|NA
TGTGCCAGCAGCTTAACCCCGGGGACTGAAGCTTTCTTT
CASSLTPGTEAFF
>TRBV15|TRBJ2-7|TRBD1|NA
TGTGCCACCAGCAGGCCCCCCGGGACAGACTACGAGCAGTACTTC
CATSRPPGTDYEQYF
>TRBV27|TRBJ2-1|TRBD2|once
TGTGCCAGCAGTTTAGGTCTAGCGGACGAGCAGTTCTTC
CASSLGLADEQFF
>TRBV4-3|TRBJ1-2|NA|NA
TGCGCCAGCAGCCAAGATCCGACAGGAAACTATGGCTACACCTTC
CASSQDPTGNYGYTF
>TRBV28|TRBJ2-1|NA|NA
TGTGCCAGCAGTTTGGGCCCCTCCAAGTTCTTC
CASSLGPSKFF
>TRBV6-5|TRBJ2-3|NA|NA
TGTGCCAGCACCACGGGGACAGATACGCAGTATTTT
CASTTGTDTQYF
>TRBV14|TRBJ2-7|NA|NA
TGTGCCAGCAGCCAGTCCTACTACGAGCAGTACTTC
CASSQSYYEQYF
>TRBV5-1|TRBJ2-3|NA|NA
TGCGCCAGCAGCCTGAGTCGGGGGATCGCAGATACGCAGTATTTT
CASSLSRGIADTQYF
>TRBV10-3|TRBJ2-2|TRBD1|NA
TGTGCCATCAGGGCCGGGACAGATCACACCGGGGAGCTGTTTTTT
CAIRAGTDHTGELFF
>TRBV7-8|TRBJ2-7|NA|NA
TGTGCCAGCAGCCCCCGTGGAGCGGGCGGTTCCTACGAGCAGTACTTC
CASSPRGAGGSYEQYF
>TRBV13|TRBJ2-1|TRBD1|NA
TGTGCCAGCAGCTTCGCACCCAGGGGGCGCGACTACAATGAGCAGTTCTTC
CASSFAPRGRDYNEQFF
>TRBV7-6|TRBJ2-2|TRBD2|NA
TGTGCCAGCAGCTTAGGTCTAGCGGGAGGAACCGGGGAGCTGTTTTTT
CASSLGLAGGTGELFF
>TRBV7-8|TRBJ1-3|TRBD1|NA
TGTGCCAGCAGCCCGAAGGGGGCGCAGAGCCTTGAAATCTCTGGAAACACCATGTATTTT
CASSPKGAQSLEISGNTMYF
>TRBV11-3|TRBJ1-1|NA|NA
TGTGCCAGCAGCTTAGGAGGGAGCACAACTGAAGCTTTCTTT
CASSLGGSTTEAFF
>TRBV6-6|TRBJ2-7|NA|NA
TGTGCCAGCAGTTACGTTCAGGGCCACGAGCAGTACTTC
CASSYVQGHEQYF
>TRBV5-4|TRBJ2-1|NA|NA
TGTGCCAGCAGCTTGGGTAAAGGCGGGACCTACAATGAGCAGTTCTTC
CASSLGKGGTYNEQFF
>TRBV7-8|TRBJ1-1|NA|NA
TGTGCCAGCAGCCCGAACAGGGTGAACACTGAAGCTTTCTTT
CASSPNRVNTEAFF